The text below deals with one T cell receptor (beta chain). The RNA input was about 0.45 to 1 ug, and it was reverse transcribed with random hexamers. TCRdb re-called the immunoSEQ multiplex PCR reads through MiXCR, storing one row per CDR3 protein. In the table there are fewer than 85,000 distinct CDR3 sequences, just under 95% of which are singletons. This CDR3 has 11 residues. With 4 bases removed from V and 8 bases from J, the gap between germline ends came to 6 bases. CDR1 is SGHTA, CDR2 FQGNSA, per germline. The data were obtained in a study of CD8 T cells in Susac syndrome. This clonotype was sampled from a human donor with multiple sclerosis. Sequencing was carried out using CD8+ T cells from PBMCs. This chain joins TRBV7-2 and TRBJ2-1; D remains unclear. The CDR3 region is CASSSDYEQFF. The CDR3 DNA reads as TGTGCCAGCAGCTCCGATTATGAGCAGTTCTTC.